Listed below are T cell receptor beta chains from one sample, sequenced in a study of blood T cell repertoires in COVID-19. Using immunoSEQ multiplex PCR, the repertoire was profiled, and TCRdb retains in-frame clones only, with some absent. The sample consists of some 350,000 clones, around four fifths of them appearing once. The source material was peripheral blood. These receptors all stem from a man aged 25-40 years with active or convalescent COVID-19. The conserved cysteine and the conserved F or W are not part of the CDR3 here. The order of the fields is J gene, V gene, CDR3 protein.

TRBJ2-1 | TRBV2 | ASSEARGGFEQF
TRBJ1-2 | TRBV7-6 | ARRSGTVLIGYT
TRBJ1-6 | TRBV6-1 | ASSTAVSNSPLH
TRBJ1-1 | TRBV5-6 | ASSLRRGRIIAEAF
TRBJ1-5 | TRBV7-8 | ASSFSVDRGLEEPQH
TRBJ1-1 | TRBV30 | AEQGQRGTEAF
TRBJ2-3 | TRBV6-1 | ASSEAERELSTDTQY
TRBJ1-1 | TRBV27 | ASSFQGRDTEAF
TRBJ2-3 | TRBV5-1 | ASSPLPTGLRTDTQY
TRBJ1-2 | TRBV6-2/TRBV6-3 | ASSPGSFGYT
TRBJ1-2 | TRBV11-2 | ASSLDRGGGYT
TRBJ2-2 | TRBV10-2 | ASSDRQFTGELF
TRBJ2-3 | TRBV24-1 | ATSDLSSDRGSFDTQY
TRBJ1-4 | TRBV6-6 | ASRGGATNEKLF
TRBJ2-3 | TRBV5-4 | ASSLAGTSDTQY
TRBJ2-3 | TRBV28 | ASSLERGTQY
TRBJ2-2 | TRBV7-8 | ASSLEGTAITGELF
TRBJ1-2 | TRBV6-5 | ASSRTGYGYT
TRBJ2-1 | TRBV18 | ASSPGASDEQF
TRBJ2-7 | TRBV19 | ASSIRPGVLGEQY
TRBJ2-7 | TRBV4-3 | ASSQRTSSYEQY
TRBJ2-5 | TRBV15 | ATSRESHTGGQETQY
TRBJ1-2 | TRBV7-3 | ASSSGFGGYT
TRBJ2-1 | TRBV30 | AWIPQRVPYNEQF
TRBJ1-4 | TRBV7-2 | ASSEANEKLF
TRBJ1-5 | TRBV6-5 | ASSYSRESNQPQH
TRBJ1-6 | TRBV2 | ASRVQGLGISPLH
TRBJ2-3 | TRBV3-1/TRBV3-2 | ASSFRDTSDTQY
TRBJ1-2 | TRBV7-9 | ASSLTGGNGYT
TRBJ1-6 | TRBV19 | ASSISANSPLH
TRBJ1-6 | TRBV19 | ASYSRGDNSPLH
TRBJ1-5 | TRBV25-1 | ASSELTSYSNQPQH
TRBJ1-6 | TRBV2 | ATSTGLVSSPLH
TRBJ1-1 | TRBV23-1 | ASSPLGEGDTEAF
TRBJ2-3 | TRBV7-2 | ASSFQISTDTQY
TRBJ2-3 | TRBV11-2 | ASSFGSTGDTQY
TRBJ1-2 | TRBV2 | ALDRAYGYT
TRBJ2-7 | TRBV19 | ASSIRQGGYEQY
TRBJ2-3 | TRBV7-3 | ASSQDWGTDTQY
TRBJ2-1 | TRBV19 | ASRARTSNNEQF
TRBJ1-2 | TRBV28 | ASRPTKDRRYGYT
TRBJ2-2 | TRBV7-9 | ASSWSGNTGELF
TRBJ2-2 | TRBV6-2/TRBV6-3 | ASSSLTRGNTGELF
TRBJ1-1 | TRBV7-9 | ASSLMGQGTSNEAF
TRBJ2-2 | TRBV6-2/TRBV6-3 | ASSYSSGGPTGELF
TRBJ1-3 | TRBV6-5 | ASRRGQGVENTIY
TRBJ2-3 | TRBV7-8 | ASSTIQGIGTDTQY
TRBJ1-1 | TRBV5-1 | ASSFEGDEAF
TRBJ1-5 | TRBV6-5 | ARRRGQEVNLPQH
TRBJ1-4 | TRBV19 | ASSMGGEKLF
TRBJ2-1 | TRBV2 | ASTLGQAYNEQF
TRBJ2-2 | TRBV3-1/TRBV3-2 | ASSPRDRGFTGELF
TRBJ1-1 | TRBV5-1 | ASSSVTGSNTEAF
TRBJ1-5 | TRBV19 | ASAGLGGSSNQPQH
TRBJ2-7 | TRBV6-5 | ASTPGTGDHEQY